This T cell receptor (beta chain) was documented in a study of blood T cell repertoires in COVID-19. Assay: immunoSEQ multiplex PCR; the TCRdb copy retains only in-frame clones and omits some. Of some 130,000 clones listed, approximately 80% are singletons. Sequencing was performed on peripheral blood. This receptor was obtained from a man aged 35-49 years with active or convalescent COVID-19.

The CDR3 DNA reads TGTGCCAGCAGCGTAGCCTTACAGGGACCCAACTATGGCTACACCTTC. This sequence encodes CASSVALQGPNYGYTF. The chain is built from TRBV9 and TRBJ1-2, with D tentatively TRBD1 (6 bases). The CDR3 is 16 residues long. V was trimmed by 0 bases and J by 2 bases, leaving 14 bases between them. Germline values: CDR1 SGDLS, CDR2 YYNGEE.